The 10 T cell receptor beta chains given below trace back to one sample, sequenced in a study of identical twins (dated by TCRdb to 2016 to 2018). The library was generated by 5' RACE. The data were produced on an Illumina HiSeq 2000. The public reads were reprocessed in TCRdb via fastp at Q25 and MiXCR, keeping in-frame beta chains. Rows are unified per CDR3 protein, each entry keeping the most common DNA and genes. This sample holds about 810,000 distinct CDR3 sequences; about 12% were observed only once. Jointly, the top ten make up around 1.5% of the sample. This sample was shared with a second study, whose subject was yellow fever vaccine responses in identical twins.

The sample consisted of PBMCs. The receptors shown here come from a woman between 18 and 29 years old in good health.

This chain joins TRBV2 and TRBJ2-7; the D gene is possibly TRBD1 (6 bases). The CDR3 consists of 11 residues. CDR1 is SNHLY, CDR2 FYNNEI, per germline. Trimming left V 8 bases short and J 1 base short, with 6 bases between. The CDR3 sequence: CASGQSYEQYV. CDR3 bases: TGTGCCAGCGGACAGTCCTACGAGCAGTACGTC.

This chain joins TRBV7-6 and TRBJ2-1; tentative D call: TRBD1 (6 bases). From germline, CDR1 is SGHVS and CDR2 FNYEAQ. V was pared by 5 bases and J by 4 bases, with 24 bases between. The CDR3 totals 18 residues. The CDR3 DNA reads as TGTGCCAGCAGCCTGGATCAACCCTCCGGGACACAGTACAATGAGCAGTTCTTC. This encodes CASSLDQPSGTQYNEQFF.

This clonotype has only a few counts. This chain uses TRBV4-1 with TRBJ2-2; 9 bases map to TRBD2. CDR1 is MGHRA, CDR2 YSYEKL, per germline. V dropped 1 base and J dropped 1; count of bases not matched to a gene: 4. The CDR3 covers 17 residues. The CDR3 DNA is TGCGCCAGCAGCCAAGTGATAGCGGGGGTGAACACCGGGGAGCTGTTTTTT. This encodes CASSQVIAGVNTGELFF.

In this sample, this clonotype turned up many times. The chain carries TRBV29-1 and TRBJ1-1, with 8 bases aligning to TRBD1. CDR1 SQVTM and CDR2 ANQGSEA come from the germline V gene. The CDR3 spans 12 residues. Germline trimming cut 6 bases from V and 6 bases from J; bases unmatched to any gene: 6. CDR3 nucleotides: TGCAGCGTAAGAGGACAGGGCTCTGAAGCTTTCTTT. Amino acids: CSVRGQGSEAFF.

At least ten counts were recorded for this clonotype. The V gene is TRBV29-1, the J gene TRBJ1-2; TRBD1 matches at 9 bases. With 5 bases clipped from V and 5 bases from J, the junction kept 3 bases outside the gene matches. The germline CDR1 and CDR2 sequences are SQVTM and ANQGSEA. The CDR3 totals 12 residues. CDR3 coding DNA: TGCAGCGTTCGGACAGGGGATTATGGCTACACCTTC. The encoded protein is CSVRTGDYGYTF.

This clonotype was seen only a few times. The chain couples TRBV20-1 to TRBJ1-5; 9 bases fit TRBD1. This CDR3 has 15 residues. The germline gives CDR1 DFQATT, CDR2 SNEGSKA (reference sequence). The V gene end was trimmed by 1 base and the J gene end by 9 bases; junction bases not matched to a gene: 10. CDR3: CSARGPGTGIRPQHF. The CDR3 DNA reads TGCAGTGCTAGAGGCCCCGGGACAGGGATTAGGCCCCAGCATTTT.

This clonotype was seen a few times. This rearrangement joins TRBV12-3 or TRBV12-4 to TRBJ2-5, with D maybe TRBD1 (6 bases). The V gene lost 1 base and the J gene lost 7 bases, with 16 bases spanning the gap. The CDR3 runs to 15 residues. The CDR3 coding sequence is TGTGCCAGCAGTTTAGTGTCAGGGGCGGGTGGGACCCAGTACTTC. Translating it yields CASSLVSGAGGTQYF.

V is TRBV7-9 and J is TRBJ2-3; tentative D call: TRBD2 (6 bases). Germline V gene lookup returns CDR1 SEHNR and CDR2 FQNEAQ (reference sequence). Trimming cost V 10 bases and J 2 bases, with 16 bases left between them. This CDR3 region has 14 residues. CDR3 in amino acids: CATTSTDYTDTQYF. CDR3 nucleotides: TGTGCCACGACTTCGACGGACTACACAGATACGCAGTATTTT.

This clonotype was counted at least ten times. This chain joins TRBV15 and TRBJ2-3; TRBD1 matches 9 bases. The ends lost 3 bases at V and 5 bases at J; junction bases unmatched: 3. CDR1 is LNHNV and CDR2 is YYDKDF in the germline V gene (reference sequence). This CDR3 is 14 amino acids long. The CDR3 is CATSRGTGKDTQYF. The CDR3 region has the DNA TGTGCCACCAGCAGGGGGACAGGGAAAGATACGCAGTATTTT.

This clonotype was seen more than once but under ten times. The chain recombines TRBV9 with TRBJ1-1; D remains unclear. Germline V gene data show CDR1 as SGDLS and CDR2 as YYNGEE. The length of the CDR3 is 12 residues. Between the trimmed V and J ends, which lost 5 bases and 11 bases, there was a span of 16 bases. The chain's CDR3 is CASRDLSEVAFF. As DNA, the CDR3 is TGTGCCAGCAGGGACCTTTCAGAGGTTGCTTTCTTT.